This record concerns one TCR beta chain sequence. The record originates from a study of blood T cell repertoires in COVID-19. Study-wide context: Samples came from the United States, Italy and Spain, spanning acute and convalescent COVID-19. PBMCs, B-cell-depleted T cells, or T cells provided the cDNA or gDNA that made up the material.

The CDR3 totals 15 residues. Assay used: immunoSEQ multiplex PCR; TCRdb lists only in-frame clones, some missing. The repertoire holds approximately 300,000 clones, with about 85% as singletons. The sample comprised peripheral blood. The chain links TRBV21-1 to TRBJ1-3. TRBV21-1 is an annotated pseudogene. The sequence came from a man between 18 and 29 years old with active or convalescent COVID-19. The CDR3 bases are TGTGCCAGCTCTTGCGCCAGAGGGACTGGAAACACCATATATTTT. Encoded protein: CASSCARGTGNTIYF.